The TCR beta chain described here comes from a study of T cell responses to AZD1222 COVID-19 vaccine. Trimming took 6 bases from V and 7 from J, leaving 13 bases between them. This CDR3 region has 13 residues. The germline gives CDR1 SNHLY, CDR2 FYNNEI. Clones were sequenced by immunoSEQ multiplex PCR, and TCRdb holds only the in-frame ones, with some missing. The sample holds tens of thousands of clones, roughly 82% seen once. The chain is built from TRBV2 and TRBJ1-5; D is undetermined. Sample: peripheral blood, taken on day 0 of AZD1222 vaccination. The TCR was taken from an adult in good health. CDR3 residues: CASRGPSPQPQHF. CDR3 in DNA: TGTGCCAGCAGAGGGCCCTCACCCCAGCCCCAGCATTTT.